The T cell receptor beta chain under discussion was sequenced for a study of metastatic and nonmetastatic thyroid tumors. TCRdb reanalyzed the PCR reads with MiXCR. The profile covers some 38,000 clones, with around 47% appearing a single time and roughly a quarter taken by the ten largest. Only a few counts were recorded for this clone. V lost 1 base to trimming and J lost 12 bases, with 19 bases between them. This CDR3 has 15 residues. No treatment of any kind had been given to any patient before thyroid surgery. V and J are TRBV12-3 or TRBV12-4 and TRBJ2-1, with D perhaps matching TRBD2 (6 bases). Sequenced input: tumor tissue. The sequence was obtained from a male donor with papillary thyroid cancer or a benign thyroid nodule (not recorded which). Some clones in this sample may be carry-over from other donors' samples. The DNA for the CDR3 is TGTGCCAGCAGTTTAGAAGTAGCGGAGGGTGGAGCGCAGTTCTTC. This codes for CASSLEVAEGGAQFF.